The 2 T cell receptor beta chains listed next were all sequenced from one sample in a study of early T cells in non-severe SARS-CoV-2 infection. TCRdb processed the 5' RACE reads anew with MiXCR; each CDR3 protein has one entry. This sample yields over 70,000 distinct CDR3 sequences, of which approximately 14% are seen a single time; over 6.5% belongs to the top ten. The sequenced sample consisted of whole blood. These receptors originate from an adult who was a healthcare worker with PCR-confirmed SARS-CoV-2 infection or an uninfected control (not recorded which).

This clonotype was found a few times. V is TRBV5-4 and J is TRBJ1-2; TRBD1 agrees at 7 bases. V shed 2 bases, J shed 6 bases, and the junction held 19 bases outside the gene matches. The CDR3 spans 18 residues. Per germline, CDR1 SGHNT and CDR2 YYREEE (reference sequence). DNA for the CDR3: TGTGCCAGCAGCTTACAACAGGGGACTTACTTGTCTATGGATGGCTACACCTTC. Encoded protein: CASSLQQGTYLSMDGYTF.

Many counts were recorded for this clonotype. This sequence joins TRBV18 and TRBJ2-5, with 9 bases that match TRBD1. V was clipped by 5 bases and J by 4 bases; unmatched bases: 5. CDR1 and CDR2 from the germline V gene are KGHSH and LQKENI. This CDR3 contains 14 residues. The chain's CDR3 is CASSSGQGGETQYF. CDR3 nucleotides: TGTGCCAGCTCATCGGGACAGGGCGGAGAGACCCAGTACTTC.